Presented here are 25 T cell receptor beta chains from one specimen sequenced in a study of naive and memory T cell subsets. Two oligonucleotides, mixed equimolar, formed the beta constant-region primer covering TRBC1 and TRBC2. Ligated cDNA was amplified by four rounds of PCR with nested alpha and beta constant-region primers and SP2. Using its own MiXCR run on the UMI-ligation and nested PCR reads, TCRdb lists one record per CDR3 protein. The table shows around 130,000 distinct CDR3 sequences, with 36% occurring only once. The sequenced material came from central memory CD4+ T cells from blood. The source of these receptors is a human donor in good health.

The V gene is TRBV4-2, the J gene TRBJ1-5; D is uncertain. The CDR3 has 15 residues. Trimming stripped 0 bases from V and 7 bases from J, with 13 bases between. CDR1 LGHNA and CDR2 YNFKEQ come from the germline V gene. The CDR3 DNA reads as TGTGCCAGCAGCCAAGATTTGGGTCAGCTACAGCCCCAGCATTTT. Translation gives CASSQDLGQLQPQHF.

This rearrangement joins TRBV12-3 or TRBV12-4 to TRBJ2-6, with a possible D match to TRBD2 (6 bases). This CDR3 has 14 amino acids. V lost 6 bases and J lost 4, with 10 bases in between. The CDR3 sequence is CASSDLAGANVLTF. Written as DNA, the CDR3 is TGTGCCAGCAGCGACCTAGCGGGGGCCAACGTCCTGACTTTC.

The chain recombines TRBV5-1 with TRBJ2-5; no reliable D call. V lost 0 bases and J 0 bases, leaving 9 bases between the germline ends. CDR3 length equals 15 residues. Germline V lookup: CDR1 SGHRS, CDR2 YFSETQ. In DNA, the CDR3 is TGCGCCAGCAGCTTGGGACTGGGCTACCAAGAGACCCAGTACTTC. Its protein is CASSLGLGYQETQYF.

V gene TRBV29-1 combines with J gene TRBJ2-7, with D tentatively TRBD2 (5 bases). The length of the CDR3 is 13 residues. Looked up from germline, CDR1 is SQVTM and CDR2 is ANQGSEA. V was clipped by 7 bases and J by 0 bases, with 13 bases between them. CDR3 sequence reads: CSAATGSSYEQYF. The CDR3 nucleotides read TGCAGCGCCGCGACGGGGAGCTCCTACGAGCAGTACTTC.

This clonotype was detected a few times. V and J are TRBV29-1 and TRBJ2-1, with 8 positions matching TRBD2. This CDR3 is 15 amino acids long. With V trimmed by 4 bases and J by 2 bases, 7 bases remained unmatched. CDR1 and CDR2 (germline): SQVTM, ANQGSEA. CDR3 nucleotides: TGCAGCGTTGGTTCACTAGCGGCCGCCTACAATGAGCAGTTCTTC. Translating it yields CSVGSLAAAYNEQFF.

The J gene is TRBJ2-1, the V gene TRBV27; 7 positions agree with TRBD2. This CDR3 has 15 residues. The ends lost 5 bases at V and 0 bases at J; junction bases unmatched: 4. Per germline, CDR1 MNHEY and CDR2 SMNVEV (reference sequence). The CDR3 here is CASSRKRDSYNEQFF. The CDR3 region has the DNA TGTGCCAGCAGTCGCAAGCGGGACTCCTACAATGAGCAGTTCTTC.

This clonotype was counted many times. The chain couples TRBV6-2 or TRBV6-3 to TRBJ2-7, with TRBD1 matching 11 bases. The CDR3 runs 15 residues. CDR1 and CDR2 (germline): MNHEY, SVGEGT. After removal of 6 bases from V and 3 bases from J, the junction contained 7 bases not matched to a gene. The CDR3 coding sequence is TGTGCCAGCAGCCCTCCAGGGACAGGGGGCTACGAGCAGTACTTC. It yields the protein CASSPPGTGGYEQYF.

V gene TRBV9 combines with J gene TRBJ2-2; 8 bases line up with TRBD2. Per germline, CDR1 SGDLS and CDR2 YYNGEE. V was pared by 0 bases and J by 3 bases, with 7 bases of the junction left unmatched. The CDR3 has 17 residues. The CDR3 loop reads CASSVAAGVRYTGELFF. DNA of the CDR3: TGTGCCAGCAGCGTAGCAGCGGGAGTTCGTTACACCGGGGAGCTGTTTTTT. The entire variable domain, with the rest obtained from reference TRBV9 and TRBJ2-2, is as follows: DSGVTQTPKHLITATGQRVTLRCSPRSGDLSVYWYQQSLDQGLQFLIQYYNGEERAKGNILERFSAQQFPDLHSELNLSSLELGDSALYFCASSVAAGVRYTGELFFGEGSRLTVL.

The chain combines TRBV19 with TRBJ2-5; D gene uncertain. V was clipped by 9 bases and J by 5 bases, with 13 bases between them. This CDR3 is built from 12 residues. Germline V gives CDR1 LNHDA, CDR2 SQIVND (reference sequence). The DNA for the CDR3 is TGTGCCAGCCAACCCTTGAGGGAGACCCAGTACTTC. This sequence encodes CASQPLRETQYF.

This clonotype was seen a few times. V is TRBV20-1 and J is TRBJ2-1; tentatively, D is TRBD2 (6 bases). CDR3 length: 16 amino acids. Germline V lookup: CDR1 DFQATT, CDR2 SNEGSKA (reference sequence). Trimming took off 0 bases at V and 4 bases at J, with 16 bases between the two ends. Here the CDR3 reads CSARDRRDSKYNEQFF. In nucleotides, the CDR3 is TGCAGTGCTAGAGACCGTAGGGACTCAAAATACAATGAGCAGTTCTTC.

J is TRBJ2-1 and V is TRBV20-1, with 11 bases identical to TRBD2. Germline CDR1 and CDR2: DFQATT and SNEGSKA (reference sequence). The V and J ends lost 6 bases and 7 bases, in that order; junction bases with no gene match: 11. The CDR3 spans 15 residues. The CDR3 loop reads CSAGDSGRALNEQFF. The CDR3 nucleotides read TGCAGTGCGGGTGATAGCGGGAGGGCCCTAAATGAGCAGTTCTTC.

This clonotype has only one observation. V gene TRBV28 combines with J gene TRBJ1-2; tentative D call: TRBD1 (6 bases). The V and J ends lost 3 bases and 4 bases respectively, with 15 bases between them. This CDR3 is 15 amino acids long. Germline loops: CDR1 MDHEN, CDR2 SYDVKM. CDR3 in DNA: TGTGCCAGCAGTTTGGGCAGGGGTGACATCTATGGCTACACCTTC. Protein product: CASSLGRGDIYGYTF.

This clonotype was counted a few times. The rearrangement links TRBV10-3 to TRBJ2-5; D is perhaps TRBD2 (5 bases). With 8 bases removed from V and 5 bases from J, the gap between germline ends came to 15 bases. The germline V gene has CDR1 ENHRY and CDR2 SYGVKD. The CDR3 has 13 amino acids. The CDR3 sequence is CAIGPGSSETQYF. In DNA, the CDR3 is TGTGCCATCGGCCCGGGGTCATCGGAGACCCAGTACTTC.

This clonotype was seen only a few times. The chain employs TRBV28 and TRBJ2-3; 13 bases line up with TRBD2. V was clipped by 4 bases and J by 3 bases; unmatched bases: 7. The CDR3 is made up of 17 amino acids. Germline CDR1 reads MDHEN; CDR2 reads SYDVKM. DNA for the CDR3: TGTGCCAGCAGTTCCTCGACTAGCGGGAGGAGGACAGATACGCAGTATTTT. Translation: CASSSSTSGRRTDTQYF.

This clonotype was observed at least ten times. The CDR3 spells CASSLRSGGQGRRTEAFF. The CDR3 DNA reads TGTGCCAGCAGCTTACGGTCGGGGGGACAGGGGCGAAGGACTGAAGCTTTCTTT. The chain joins TRBV7-2 to TRBJ1-1; 10 bases align to TRBD1. This CDR3 is 18 amino acids long. CDR1 and CDR2 from the germline V gene are SGHTA and FQGNSA. V lost 2 bases, J lost 5 bases, and 14 bases stayed unmatched.

The DNA for the CDR3 is TGTGCCAGCAGTTTAGCCCGCCTGAATACGGGGGCACGGAATCAGCCCCAGCATTTT. This codes for CASSLARLNTGARNQPQHF. The chain joins TRBV28 to TRBJ1-5, with TRBD1 as a possible D gene (6 bases). This CDR3 has 19 residues. Germline CDR1 and CDR2: MDHEN and SYDVKM. V lost 2 bases, J lost 4 bases, and 24 bases lay in between.

The chain links TRBV20-1 to TRBJ1-2; 8 bases line up with TRBD1. Germline CDR1 reads DFQATT; CDR2 reads SNEGSKA (reference sequence). This CDR3 spans 13 amino acids. The V and J ends lost 1 base and 3 bases, in that order; junction bases with no gene match: 1. CDR3 amino acids: CSARVGQDYGYTF. CDR3 nucleotides: TGCAGTGCTAGAGTGGGACAGGACTATGGCTACACCTTC.

This clonotype was counted only a few times. This rearrangement joins TRBV28 to TRBJ2-2; 8 positions agree with TRBD1. Germline CDR1 and CDR2: MDHEN and SYDVKM. This CDR3 comprises 16 residues. Trimming at V came to 1 base and at J to 5 bases, leaving 6 bases not matched to a gene. The CDR3 spells CASSLSGQGGTGELFF. DNA for the CDR3: TGTGCCAGCAGTTTATCCGGACAGGGTGGGACCGGGGAGCTGTTTTTT.

This clonotype turned up a few times. The genes are TRBV20-1 and TRBJ2-1; no definite D call. V dropped 6 bases and J dropped 5 bases, with 8 bases sitting between them. The CDR3 is 11 amino acids. Looked up from germline, CDR1 is DFQATT and CDR2 is SNEGSKA (reference sequence). The CDR3, as DNA: TGCAGTGCCTATTCCAACAATGAGCAGTTCTTC. Its protein is CSAYSNNEQFF.

This chain joins TRBV6-1 and TRBJ1-1; a possible D gene is TRBD1 (5 bases). The V end was cut by 0 bases, the J end by 0 bases, with 11 bases between. CDR1 and CDR2 (germline): MNHNS, SASEGT. This CDR3 region has 16 residues. CDR3 sequence reads: CASSEARGALNTEAFF. The CDR3 nucleotides are TGTGCCAGCAGTGAAGCGCGGGGCGCATTGAACACTGAAGCTTTCTTT.

This clonotype was counted ten times or more. The CDR3 sequence is CSVLGTEAFF. Here the CDR3 DNA reads TGCAGCGTTTTGGGCACTGAAGCTTTCTTT. The V gene is TRBV29-1, the J gene TRBJ1-1; D ambiguous. CDR3 length: 10 residues. Germline lookup yields CDR1 SQVTM and CDR2 ANQGSEA. Trimming stripped 5 bases from V and 4 bases from J, with 5 bases between.

The gene calls are TRBV6-5 and TRBJ1-1; D is uncertain. V lost 6 bases and J lost 2, with 13 bases in between. CDR3 length: 14 amino acids. Germline CDR1 reads MNHEY; CDR2 reads SVGAGI. The CDR3 DNA reads TGTGCCAGCAGAGCGGGAACCCAAAACACTGAAGCTTTCTTT. It is translated as CASRAGTQNTEAFF.

The rearrangement joins TRBV6-1 to TRBJ2-3; TRBD2 might be the D (5 bases). This CDR3 contains 14 residues. In germline, CDR1 is MNHNS, CDR2 SASEGT. Trimming took off 4 bases at V and 1 base at J, with 9 bases between the two ends. The CDR3: CASSVSEGTDTQYF. Here the CDR3 DNA reads TGTGCCAGCAGTGTCTCGGAGGGCACAGATACGCAGTATTTT.

This chain connects TRBV3-1 to TRBJ1-1; 9 positions match TRBD1. The germline V gene has CDR1 LGHDT and CDR2 YNNKEL (reference sequence). The V gene end was trimmed by 4 bases and the J gene end by 4 bases; junction bases not matched to a gene: 7. The CDR3 spans 15 residues. The CDR3 here is CASSPNRGRSTEAFF. The DNA of the CDR3 is TGTGCCAGCAGCCCAAACAGGGGGCGAAGCACTGAAGCTTTCTTT. The full variable domain, completed using reference TRBV3-1 and TRBJ1-1, is DTAVSQTPKYLVTQMGNDKSIKCEQNLGHDTMYWYKQDSKKFLKIMFSYNNKELIINETVPNRFSPKSPDKAHLNLHINSLELGDSAVYFCASSPNRGRSTEAFFGQGTRLTVV.

This clonotype has a handful of counts. V is TRBV4-2 and J is TRBJ2-1; 8 nucleotides agree with TRBD1. The J segment lost 9 bases and the V segment lost 5 bases, leaving 12 bases of the junction unmatched. Germline V gene data show CDR1 as LGHNA and CDR2 as YNFKEQ. The CDR3 spans 15 residues. The CDR3 nucleotides are TGTGCCAGCAGCACCCAGGGGGCGCGCCGCGGTGAGCAGTTCTTC. It is translated as CASSTQGARRGEQFF.